This T cell receptor (beta chain) was sequenced during a study of cytotoxic CD8 clonotypes in ibrutinib-treated CLL. Study at large: Among patients, around 25 responded partially and 2 completely; about 14 then stayed remitted and around twelve progressed after median 68 months.

The germline V gene encodes CDR1 SGHDT and CDR2 YYEEEE. J was trimmed by 6 bases and V by 2 bases; bases with no gene match: 3. The CDR3 covers 13 residues. About this clone: Its antigen remains unknown.

Regarding the study as a whole: Clonality went up at the time of ibrutinib response, stayed stable in sustained remission, and later dropped back toward its baseline level at progression. There were few public clonotypes, and on treatment they contracted or stayed stable.

The planned depth of sequencing spanned 1 in 200,000 to 1 in 1 million T cells. The method was immunoSEQ multiplex PCR; TCRdb's version includes in-frame clones alone and lacks a portion of them. The sample includes some 130,000 clones, less than 95% of them seen just once. V gene TRBV5-6 combines with J gene TRBJ2-7, with TRBD1 matching over 9 bases. The sample was PBMCs, taken after 12 months of ibrutinib treatment. The source of this sequence is a human donor with chronic lymphocytic leukemia. This CDR3 is CASSLGTGTEQYF. CDR3 DNA sequence: TGTGCCAGCAGCTTAGGGACAGGGACCGAGCAGTACTTC.